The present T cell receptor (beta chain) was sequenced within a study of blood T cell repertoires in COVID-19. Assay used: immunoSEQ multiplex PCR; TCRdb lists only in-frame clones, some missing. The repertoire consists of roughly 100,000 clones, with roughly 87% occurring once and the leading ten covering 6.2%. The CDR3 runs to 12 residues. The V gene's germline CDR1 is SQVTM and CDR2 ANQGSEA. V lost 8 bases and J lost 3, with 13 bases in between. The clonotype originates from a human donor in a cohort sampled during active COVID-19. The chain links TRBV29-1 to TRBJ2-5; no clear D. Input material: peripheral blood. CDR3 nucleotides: TGCAGCCCCCAGGCAGCAGAAGAGACCCAGTACTTC. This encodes CSPQAAEETQYF.